Each of the 30 T cell receptor beta chains below was sequenced from the same sample in a study of T cell clonotyping in hematopoietic cell transplantation. TCRdb's copy holds only in-frame clones and misses some; the assay was immunoSEQ multiplex PCR. In the table there are fewer than 15,000 clones, less than 95% of which are singletons. Sequencing used peripheral blood mononuclear cells. The receptors were sampled from a woman between 50 and 59 years old in good health. Some clones in this sample may be carry-over from other donors' samples.

The chain uses TRBV30 and TRBJ1-1; D remains unclear. Germline V gene sequence: CDR1 GTSNPN, CDR2 SVGIG (reference sequence). Trimming removed 4 bases from V and 1 base from J, with 13 bases in between. The CDR3 length is 14 residues. The CDR3 DNA sequence: TGTGCCTGGATGGTGCCACCAGCGAACACTGAAGCTTTCTTT. It yields the protein CAWMVPPANTEAFF.

The chain links TRBV9 to TRBJ1-6; D is unresolved. Germline V gene data show CDR1 as SGDLS and CDR2 as YYNGEE. The CDR3 has 16 residues. V lost 3 bases to trimming and J lost 0 bases, with 10 bases between them. CDR3 bases: TGTGCCAGCAGCGGAGAAGGTAGCTCCTATAATTCACCCCTCCACTTT. It codes for CASSGEGSSYNSPLHF.

This clone was detected only once. The chain joins TRBV6-6 to TRBJ2-7; weak D call: TRBD1 (6 bases). Per the germline V gene, CDR1 is MNHNY and CDR2 is SVGAGI (reference sequence). The V end lost 7 bases, the J end lost 6 bases, and 16 bases lay between the germline ends. The CDR3 extends over 13 amino acids. In DNA form, the CDR3 reads TGTGCCAGCACCCCTTACCCCAGGGGCGAGCAGTACTTC. It translates to CASTPYPRGEQYF.

The rearrangement links TRBV11-1 to TRBJ1-5; 8 nucleotides match TRBD1. V gave up 5 bases and J gave up 7 bases; unmatched junction bases: 7. This CDR3 is 14 amino acids long. Germline assignment: CDR1 SGHAT and CDR2 FQDESV (reference sequence). The CDR3 spells CASSQDRGEQPQHF. The CDR3 DNA sequence: TGTGCCAGCAGCCAAGACAGGGGTGAACAGCCCCAGCATTTT.

There are a few counts of this clone. This specimen includes other DNA sequences encoding the same CDR3. The chain couples TRBV7-3 to TRBJ1-1, with TRBD1 matching over 9 bases. J was trimmed by 5 bases and V by 5 bases; bases with no gene match: 6. This CDR3 region has 14 residues. CDR1 SGHTA and CDR2 FQGTGA come from the germline V gene. CDR3 sequence (DNA): TGTGCCAGCAGCCAAACAGGGGGCAGGACTGAAGCTTTCTTT. This translates into CASSQTGGRTEAFF.

This chain links TRBV10-3 with TRBJ1-4; tentative D call: TRBD1 (6 bases). Germline loops: CDR1 ENHRY, CDR2 SYGVKD. V was trimmed by 3 bases and J by 8 bases, leaving 13 bases between them. This CDR3 contains 14 residues. The CDR3 bases are TGTGCCATCAGTGAAGGGGGACTCCAAGAAAAACTGTTTTTT. It encodes CAISEGGLQEKLFF.

V and J are TRBV4-2 and TRBJ1-5, with D possibly matching TRBD1 (5 bases). The V gene's germline CDR1 is LGHNA and CDR2 YNFKEQ. The CDR3 is 15 amino acids. V was pared by 3 bases and J by 0 bases, with 9 bases between. CDR3 residues: CASSQRDGSNQPQHF. The CDR3, as DNA: TGTGCCAGCAGCCAGAGGGACGGTAGCAATCAGCCCCAGCATTTT.

The rearrangement joins TRBV28 to TRBJ1-5; D not certain. The CDR3 runs to 12 residues. Germline CDR1 is MDHEN and CDR2 is SYDVKM. Trimming shortened V by 2 bases and J by 9 bases, and 8 bases separated the two germline ends. The CDR3 region is CASSLPRWPQHF. The DNA for the CDR3 is TGTGCCAGCAGTTTACCCCGTTGGCCCCAGCATTTT.

V usage is TRBV7-2 and J usage is TRBJ2-1; D remains unclear. This CDR3 is built from 13 residues. Per the germline V gene, CDR1 is SGHTA and CDR2 is FQGNSA. Deletions cut 3 bases from V and 6 bases from J, with 9 bases between. The CDR3, as DNA: TGTGCCAGCAGCTTGTTCTCATCCAATGAGCAGTTCTTC. Protein product: CASSLFSSNEQFF.

This chain connects TRBV7-2 to TRBJ2-5; 7 bases map to TRBD1. The CDR3 covers 14 residues. Trimming removed 4 bases from V and 4 bases from J; junction bases left unmatched: 6. Germline V gene sequence: CDR1 SGHTA, CDR2 FQGNSA. The CDR3 protein is CASSSQTGIETQYF. Written as DNA, the CDR3 is TGTGCCAGCAGCTCCCAGACAGGGATAGAGACCCAGTACTTC. Supplemented by reference TRBV7-2 and TRBJ2-5, the full variable domain reads GAGVSQSPSNKVTEKGKDVELRCDPISGHTALYWYRQSLGQGLEFLIYFQGNSAPDKSGLPSDRFSAERTGGSVSTLTIQRTQQEDSAVYLCASSSQTGIETQYFGPGTRLLVL.

Within the sample, this clone is medium-sized. This CDR3 is also generated by other DNA sequences in the sample. The chain is built from TRBV19 and TRBJ2-7; 8 positions agree with TRBD1. J lost 6 bases, V lost 5 bases, and 3 bases had no gene match. The CDR3 is 12 residues long. Germline V gives CDR1 LNHDA, CDR2 SQIVND (reference sequence). Here the CDR3 DNA reads TGTGCCAGTAGTCCCAGGGGGCTCGAGCAGTACTTC. As protein: CASSPRGLEQYF.

This chain connects TRBV11-2 to TRBJ1-1, with 7 bases identical to TRBD1. CDR3 size: 15 residues. Losses at the gene ends were 1 base for V and 8 bases for J; bases not matched to a gene: 10. Germline V gene data show CDR1 as SGHAT and CDR2 as FQNNGV. The CDR3 region has the DNA TGTGCCAGCAGCTTAGCCGTACAGGGGAAGGGGGAAGCTTTCTTT. It translates to CASSLAVQGKGEAFF.

CDR3 amino acids: CASSTGTGRWTGEKLFF. CDR3 coding DNA: TGTGCCAGCAGCACCGGGACAGGGAGGTGGACGGGGGAAAAACTGTTTTTT. The chain joins TRBV7-9 to TRBJ1-4, with TRBD1 matching 9 bases. The V and J ends lost 5 bases and 8 bases, in that order; junction bases with no gene match: 15. Germline V gene lookup returns CDR1 SEHNR and CDR2 FQNEAQ (reference sequence). The CDR3 totals 17 residues.

This clone appeared once. The chain combines TRBV27 with TRBJ2-4, with D possibly matching TRBD2 (6 bases). CDR1 is MNHEY, CDR2 SMNVEV, per germline (reference sequence). This CDR3 region has 14 residues. V was cut by 3 bases and J by 5 bases, with 11 bases left in between. The CDR3 DNA follows: TGTGCCAGCAGTTTCTCCGCGGGACAAAACATTCAGTACTTC. It encodes CASSFSAGQNIQYF.

V and J are TRBV29-1 and TRBJ1-5; 7 nucleotides align to TRBD1. From germline, CDR1 is SQVTM and CDR2 ANQGSEA. This CDR3 is 14 amino acids long. V lost 8 bases and J lost 5; bases outside the gene matches: 12. The CDR3 spells CSTSTGRGDQPQHF. The CDR3, as DNA: TGCAGCACCTCAACTGGCAGGGGGGATCAGCCCCAGCATTTT.

DNA of the CDR3: TGCGCCAGCAGCTTGCGGGTGCTCACCGGGGAGCTGTTTTTT. It yields the protein CASSLRVLTGELFF. The chain employs TRBV5-1 and TRBJ2-2; D not certain. From germline, CDR1 is SGHRS and CDR2 YFSETQ. Trimming stripped 1 base from V and 4 bases from J, with 8 bases between. CDR3 length equals 14 residues.

The chain combines TRBV10-3 with TRBJ2-5, with D possibly called TRBD1 or TRBD2 (5 bases each). The CDR3 length is 13 residues. The germline V gene has CDR1 ENHRY and CDR2 SYGVKD. V shed 4 bases and J shed 1 base, with 7 bases lying between them. CDR3 amino acids: CAISVGTQETQYF. The CDR3 DNA follows: TGTGCCATCAGTGTTGGGACCCAAGAGACCCAGTACTTC.

V gene TRBV7-4 combines with J gene TRBJ2-7; TRBD2 is a possible D gene (5 bases). Per germline, CDR1 SGHVT and CDR2 SQSDAQ. The ends were cut back, 5 bases at V and 0 bases at J, with 17 bases in the middle. The length of the CDR3 is 16 residues. The CDR3 coding sequence is TGTGCCAGCAGCAAGGTTGGACTGGAACCCTCCTACGAGCAGTACTTC. Its translation: CASSKVGLEPSYEQYF.

This sequence joins TRBV13 and TRBJ2-7, with D hard to call. The V and J ends lost 4 bases and 3 bases respectively, with 10 bases between them. The CDR3 spans 13 residues. In germline, CDR1 is PRHDT, CDR2 FYEKMQ (reference sequence). The chain's CDR3 is CASSSRVNYEQYF. The CDR3 coding sequence is TGTGCCAGCAGCTCCCGAGTAAACTACGAGCAGTACTTC.

This clone was counted a few times. The J gene is TRBJ1-2, the V gene TRBV7-9, with D possibly matching TRBD1 (6 bases). The CDR3 consists of 13 residues. Germline V gives CDR1 SEHNR, CDR2 FQNEAQ (reference sequence). Trimming took 5 bases from V and 7 from J, leaving 14 bases between them. The CDR3 DNA reads as TGTGCCAGCAGCCTGGCAGGGGATGTTGGCTACACCTTC. It translates to CASSLAGDVGYTF.

V gene TRBV4-3 combines with J gene TRBJ2-2; D might be TRBD2 (5 bases). V was pared by 0 bases and J by 4 bases, with 12 bases between. The CDR3 runs to 16 residues. From germline, CDR1 is LGHNA and CDR2 YSLEER. This chain's CDR3 is CASSQDQTMSTGELFF. CDR3 bases: TGCGCCAGCAGCCAAGATCAGACTATGAGCACCGGGGAGCTGTTTTTT.

On this clone: An end of the junction does not agree with germline; a read error may underlie this. The chain joins TRBV7-7 to TRBJ2-7; maybe TRBD1 (5 bases). The CDR3 is 13 amino acids. From germline, CDR1 is SSHAT and CDR2 FNYEAQ (reference sequence). The CDR3 loop reads CASSLGRAYEQYF. CDR3 sequence (DNA): TGTGCTAGCAGCTTAGGCAGGGCCTACGAGCAGTACTTC.

This clone was found once. The chain employs TRBV7-2 and TRBJ2-7; perhaps TRBD2 as D (7 bases). CDR1 and CDR2 from the germline V gene are SGHTA and FQGNSA. Trimming stripped 1 base from V and 0 bases from J, with 13 bases between. The CDR3 runs to 16 residues. CDR3 sequence reads: CASSLEGGAFSYEQYF. The CDR3 coding sequence is TGTGCCAGCAGCTTAGAAGGGGGGGCCTTCTCCTACGAGCAGTACTTC.

This rearrangement joins TRBV5-8 to TRBJ1-2; 7 nucleotides align to TRBD1. CDR3 size: 15 residues. In germline, CDR1 is SGHTS, CDR2 YDEGEE. J gave up 7 bases and V 1 base, and 10 bases lay outside the gene matches. CDR3 region: CASSLLAGGGPGYTF. The DNA of the CDR3 is TGTGCCAGCAGCTTGTTGGCAGGGGGAGGGCCTGGCTACACCTTC.

This chain connects TRBV28 to TRBJ2-5, with 14 bases identical to TRBD2. The CDR3 runs to 16 residues. The V gene end was trimmed by 6 bases and the J gene end by 5 bases; junction bases not matched to a gene: 8. Germline-derived CDR1 and CDR2 are MDHEN and SYDVKM. CDR3 nucleotide sequence: TGTGCCAGCAGCCCTGGGACTAGCGGGGGCCTTGAGACCCAGTACTTC. It yields the protein CASSPGTSGGLETQYF.

The chain carries TRBV7-9 and TRBJ2-5, with D uncertain. This CDR3 is 12 amino acids long. Deletions cut 4 bases from V and 14 bases from J, with 17 bases between. From germline, CDR1 is SEHNR and CDR2 FQNEAQ (reference sequence). The CDR3 protein is CASSSLTGLLYF. In nucleotides, the CDR3 is TGTGCCAGCAGCTCCCTTACCGGGCTTCTATACTTC.

V is TRBV29-1 and J is TRBJ1-2; 7 bases map to TRBD1. V was clipped by 3 bases and J by 5 bases; unmatched bases: 6. Germline CDR1 SQVTM, CDR2 ANQGSEA. CDR3 length: 13 residues. As DNA, the CDR3 is TGCAGCGTTGATCCTGCAGGGGGGTATGGCTACACCTTC. Its protein is CSVDPAGGYGYTF.

The chain is built from TRBV4-1 and TRBJ2-7, with D perhaps matching TRBD1 (6 bases). In germline, CDR1 is MGHRA, CDR2 YSYEKL. The CDR3 runs 16 residues. The germline V and J ends were trimmed by 0 bases and 7 bases, with 19 bases remaining between them. CDR3 amino acids: CASSQDPGHLMGEQYF. As DNA, the CDR3 is TGCGCCAGCAGCCAAGACCCGGGACATTTAATGGGAGAGCAGTACTTC.

The chain carries TRBV4-1 and TRBJ2-1, with 8 bases matching TRBD1. Germline CDR1 is MGHRA and CDR2 is YSYEKL. J was trimmed by 2 bases and V by 0 bases; bases with no gene match: 3. CDR3 length equals 16 residues. The CDR3 DNA reads TGCGCCAGCAGCCAAGATCCGACAGGGGCCTACAATGAGCAGTTCTTC. Encoded protein: CASSQDPTGAYNEQFF.

The genes are TRBV27 and TRBJ2-2; no clear D. V lost 7 bases and J 0 bases, leaving 9 bases between the germline ends. This CDR3 comprises 14 residues. The germline gives CDR1 MNHEY, CDR2 SMNVEV (reference sequence). CDR3 amino acids: CASMGWTNTGELFF. For the CDR3, the DNA is TGTGCCAGCATGGGTTGGACGAACACCGGGGAGCTGTTTTTT.